These T cell receptor beta chains were read from a single sample in a study of T cells in Graves' hyperthyroidism and ophthalmopathy. TCRdb recomputed calls from the multiplex PCR reads with MiXCR, one row per CDR3 protein. The sample has some 740,000 distinct CDR3 sequences, approximately 15% seen once. The source material was blood. Receptors originate from a woman under 30 with Graves' hyperthyroidism. Both conserved end residues are part of each CDR3. A D gene is named only where the DNA matches it firmly. Clone size is stated in some rows and not others, as once, few, many or a class when expanded.

CASSPRLAGEYNEQFF | TGTGCCAGCAGTCCCCGACTAGCGGGAGAGTACAATGAGCAGTTCTTC | 16 | many | TRBJ2-1 | TRBD2 | TRBV12-3/TRBV12-4
CASGTTGLNTEAFF | TGTGCCAGCGGGACGACAGGGTTGAACACTGAAGCTTTCTTT | 14 | . | TRBJ1-1 | TRBD1 | TRBV12-3/TRBV12-4
CASSYGSQGFNEQYF | TGTGCCAGCAGTTACGGGTCCCAGGGGTTCAACGAGCAGTACTTC | 15 | . | TRBJ2-7 | . | TRBV6-5
CASSQTRDRKNTEAFF | TGCGCCAGCAGCCAAACAAGGGACCGAAAAAACACTGAAGCTTTCTTT | 16 | . | TRBJ1-1 | . | TRBV4-1
CASSPSGRPYNEQFF | TGTGCCAGCAGCCCGAGCGGGAGACCTTACAATGAGCAGTTCTTC | 15 | many | TRBJ2-1 | TRBD2 | TRBV3-1
CAISESSWEVHASPLHF | TGTGCCATCAGTGAGTCGAGTTGGGAAGTTCATGCTTCACCCCTCCACTTT | 17 | . | TRBJ1-6 | . | TRBV10-3
CASSQDMTTGSTIFRTDTQYF | TGCGCCAGCAGCCAAGATATGACCACAGGGTCCACCATATTTCGCACAGATACGCAGTATTTT | 21 | few | TRBJ2-3 | . | TRBV4-3
CSASRVNNQPQHF | TGCAGTGCTAGCAGGGTAAACAATCAGCCCCAGCATTTT | 13 | many | TRBJ1-5 | . | TRBV20-1
CASQRTGWEETQYF | TGTGCCAGCCAAAGGACAGGTTGGGAAGAGACCCAGTACTTC | 14 | few | TRBJ2-5 | TRBD1 | TRBV25-1
CASSLGTWGTQVSYEQYF | TGTGCCAGCAGCCTAGGGACTTGGGGGACGCAAGTTTCCTACGAGCAGTACTTC | 18 | many | TRBJ2-7 | . | TRBV7-6
CSIAPGFGLAGVEQCF | TGCAGCATCGCTCCCGGATTCGGGCTAGCGGGAGTTGAGCAGTGCTTC | 16 | few | TRBJ2-1 | TRBD2 | TRBV29-1
CASSQALGQGAYNSPLHF | TGCGCCAGCAGCCAAGCGTTGGGACAGGGCGCCTATAATTCACCCCTCCACTTT | 18 | . | TRBJ1-6 | TRBD1 | TRBV4-1
CASSGAVAGQTYNEQFF | TGCGCCAGCAGCGGGGCCGTAGCGGGACAAACCTACAATGAGCAGTTCTTC | 17 | . | TRBJ2-1 | TRBD2 | TRBV6-9
CATRRSTEAFF | TGTGCCACACGGAGGAGCACTGAAGCTTTCTTT | 11 | . | TRBJ1-1 | . | TRBV6-1
CASSLAGRNQPQHF | TGTGCCAGCAGCTTAGCGGGGAGAAATCAGCCCCAGCATTTT | 14 | many | TRBJ1-5 | . | TRBV7-9
CASRATANYGYTF | TGTGCCAGCAGGGCAACAGCTAACTATGGCTACACCTTC | 13 | . | TRBJ1-2 | . | TRBV6-1
CSVSRDSLQETQYF | TGCAGTGTGAGCAGGGACAGTTTACAAGAGACCCAGTACTTC | 14 | few | TRBJ2-5 | TRBD1 | TRBV20-1
CAWSATGYGNTIYF | TGTGCCTGGAGTGCTACAGGGTACGGAAACACCATATATTTT | 14 | many | TRBJ1-3 | . | TRBV30
CSVSTSGLNTDTQYF | TGCAGCGTTTCGACTAGCGGGTTAAACACAGATACGCAGTATTTT | 15 | many | TRBJ2-3 | TRBD2 | TRBV29-1
CASSLQGAYTEAFF | TGCGCCAGCAGCCTGCAGGGGGCATACACTGAAGCTTTCTTT | 14 | many | TRBJ1-1 | TRBD1 | TRBV4-1
CASSAPPPNEQFF | TGTGCCAGCAGCGCCCCGCCTCCCAATGAGCAGTTCTTC | 13 | . | TRBJ2-1 | . | TRBV5-6
CAISSTPGGGRGNQPQHF | TGTGCCATCAGTTCTACCCCGGGAGGGGGAAGGGGCAATCAGCCCCAGCATTTT | 18 | . | TRBJ1-5 | . | TRBV10-3
CASSYSPSGNTIYF | TGTGCCAGCAGCTACTCCCCTTCTGGAAACACCATATATTTT | 14 | few | TRBJ1-3 | . | TRBV7-9